This is a list of T cell receptor beta chains from one sample in a study of cytomegalovirus exposure and HLA in healthy donors. Assay used: immunoSEQ multiplex PCR; TCRdb lists only in-frame clones, some missing. This table has some 170,000 clones, approximately 96% appearing once. The sequencing sample was made of PBMCs. These TCRs come from a woman aged 18-29 years in good health and CMV-seronegative. Each CDR3 is given with its conserved first and last residue. A D gene is named only where the DNA matches it firmly. Size tells how often a clone was seen (once, few, many) or the class of an expanded clone, and some rows leave it out.

V gene	clone size	J gene	D gene	CDR3 protein	CDR3 DNA
TRBV5-6	NA	TRBJ1-2	NA	CASSELNRMVYGYTF	TGTGCCAGCAGCGAACTAAACAGGATGGTCTATGGCTACACCTTC
TRBV9	NA	TRBJ2-1	NA	CASSVVAGRYNEQFF	TGTGCCAGCAGCGTAGTGGCGGGGCGCTACAATGAGCAGTTCTTC
TRBV4-2	NA	TRBJ2-2	TRBD2	CASSQEASGGATGELFF	TGTGCCAGCAGCCAAGAAGCCAGCGGGGGTGCCACCGGGGAGCTGTTTTTT
TRBV2	NA	TRBJ1-2	NA	CASSEALRGGNYGYTF	TGTGCCAGCAGTGAAGCGTTAAGGGGAGGTAACTATGGCTACACCTTC
TRBV6-5	NA	TRBJ2-1	TRBD1	CASTPGTGVFNEQFF	TGTGCCTCCACCCCAGGGACAGGGGTGTTCAATGAGCAGTTCTTC
TRBV19	NA	TRBJ1-2	NA	CASSTQGTLNYGYTF	TGTGCCAGTAGTACTCAGGGAACTCTTAACTATGGCTACACCTTC
TRBV18	NA	TRBJ2-7	NA	CASSLGEAITYEQYF	TGTGCCAGCTCACTCGGGGAGGCTATCACCTACGAGCAGTACTTC
TRBV7-9	NA	TRBJ2-7	TRBD2	CASSPGRIHEQYF	TGTGCCAGCAGCCCCGGGAGGATCCACGAGCAGTACTTC
TRBV11-2	NA	TRBJ2-5	NA	CASSLGYGGYAQETQYF	TGTGCCAGCAGCTTAGGATATGGGGGCTACGCACAAGAGACCCAGTACTTC
TRBV5-1	NA	TRBJ1-1	NA	CASSLEAEGEAFF	TGCGCCAGCAGCTTGGAGGCGGAGGGGGAAGCTTTCTTT
TRBV10-3	NA	TRBJ2-7	NA	CAISAPGRGEQYF	TGTGCCATCAGTGCGCCCGGCAGGGGCGAGCAGTACTTC
TRBV27	few	TRBJ2-6	NA	CASRPRLGANVLTF	TGTGCCAGCAGACCCCGACTGGGGGCCAACGTCCTGACTTTC
TRBV2	NA	TRBJ2-4	TRBD2	CASTRPLGGGAKNIQYF	TGTGCCAGCACCCGTCCCCTGGGCGGGGGAGCCAAAAACATTCAGTACTTC
TRBV6-6	NA	TRBJ1-2	NA	CASHKTANYGYTF	TGTGCCAGCCACAAGACAGCTAACTATGGCTACACCTTC
TRBV5-4	NA	TRBJ2-5	NA	CASSSPTVGAPETQYF	TGTGCCAGCAGCTCACCCACGGTTGGGGCCCCAGAGACCCAGTACTTC
TRBV30	NA	TRBJ1-6	NA	CAWLTNTGYNSPLHF	TGTGCCTGGCTAACGAATACAGGGTATAATTCACCCCTCCACTTT
TRBV6-6	NA	TRBJ2-7	TRBD1	CASVGGRSGGTYEQYF	TGTGCCAGTGTGGGAGGTCGGTCAGGGGGCACCTACGAGCAGTACTTC
TRBV6-5	NA	TRBJ1-2	NA	CASSYRLEATTYGYTF	TGTGCCAGCAGTTACCGGTTAGAGGCCACCACCTATGGCTACACCTTC
TRBV6-6	NA	TRBJ2-5	TRBD2	CASRLAGGQRETQYF	TGTGCCAGCAGACTAGCGGGGGGCCAGAGGGAGACCCAGTACTTC
TRBV28	NA	TRBJ2-1	NA	CASSFGQRPLHEQFF	TGTGCCAGCAGTTTCGGACAAAGACCTCTCCATGAGCAGTTCTTC
TRBV19	NA	TRBJ1-2	TRBD1	CASSIDLRTGNRYGYTF	TGTGCCAGTAGTATAGATCTCCGGACAGGGAACAGATATGGCTACACCTTC
TRBV9	NA	TRBJ2-5	TRBD2	CASGGVLELETQYF	TGTGCCAGCGGGGGGGTTTTGGAACTCGAGACCCAGTACTTC
TRBV19	NA	TRBJ2-7	NA	CASSISVGEQYF	TGTGCCAGTAGTATTAGCGTGGGCGAGCAGTACTTC
TRBV19	NA	TRBJ2-7	TRBD1	CASSTGTGAYEQYF	TGTGCCAGTAGTACCGGGACAGGAGCCTACGAGCAGTACTTC
TRBV6-6	NA	TRBJ2-7	TRBD1	CASRTTGDYEQYF	TGTGCCAGCAGAACTACAGGGGACTACGAGCAGTACTTC
TRBV4-3	NA	TRBJ1-1	NA	CASSPLGGLQNEAFF	TGCGCCAGCAGCCCATTGGGGGGTCTGCAAAATGAAGCTTTCTTT
TRBV29-1	NA	TRBJ2-4	NA	CSASRFGVSSLLQYF	TGCAGCGCCTCTCGATTCGGGGTCAGTTCTCTTCTTCAGTACTTC
TRBV5-6	NA	TRBJ2-7	NA	CASSLTYTYEQYF	TGTGCCAGCAGCTTGACATATACCTACGAGCAGTACTTC